This T cell receptor beta chain was recorded in a study of T cells in Graves' hyperthyroidism and ophthalmopathy. RNA transcripts yielded amplified TCR beta CDR3 regions. TCR CDR3 regions were first amplified by RT-PCR with HTBI primers. MiXCR, applied by TCRdb to the multiplex PCR reads, yields one record per CDR3 protein. The sample lists some 700,000 distinct CDR3 sequences, 17% occurring once. With 3 bases clipped from V and 0 bases from J, the junction kept 11 bases outside the gene matches. CDR3 size: 18 residues. Looked up from germline, CDR1 is DFQATT and CDR2 is SNEGSKA (reference sequence). The V gene is TRBV20-1, the J gene TRBJ2-1; 10 positions agree with TRBD2. Sample: blood. This clonotype was sampled from a man between 50 and 59 years old with Graves' hyperthyroidism. CDR3 nucleotide sequence: TGCAGTGCTAGTGCTAGCGGGAGTGGGCCCTTCTCCTACAATGAGCAGTTCTTC. It specifies CSASASGSGPFSYNEQFF.